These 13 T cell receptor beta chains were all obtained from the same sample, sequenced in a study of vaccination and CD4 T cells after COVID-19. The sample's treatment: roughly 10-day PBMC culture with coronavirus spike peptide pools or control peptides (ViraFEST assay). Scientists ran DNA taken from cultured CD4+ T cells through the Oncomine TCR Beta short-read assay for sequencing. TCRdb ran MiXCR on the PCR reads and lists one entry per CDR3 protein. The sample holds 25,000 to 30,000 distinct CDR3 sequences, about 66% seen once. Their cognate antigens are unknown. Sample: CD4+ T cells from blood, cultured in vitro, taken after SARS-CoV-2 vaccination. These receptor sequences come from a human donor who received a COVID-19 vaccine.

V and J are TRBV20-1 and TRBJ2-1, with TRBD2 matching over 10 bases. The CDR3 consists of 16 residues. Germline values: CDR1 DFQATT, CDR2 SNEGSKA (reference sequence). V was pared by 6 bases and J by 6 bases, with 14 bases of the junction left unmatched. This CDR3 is CSAMFYGASGGNEQFF. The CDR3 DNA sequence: TGCAGTGCCATGTTCTATGGGGCTAGCGGGGGCAATGAGCAGTTCTTC.

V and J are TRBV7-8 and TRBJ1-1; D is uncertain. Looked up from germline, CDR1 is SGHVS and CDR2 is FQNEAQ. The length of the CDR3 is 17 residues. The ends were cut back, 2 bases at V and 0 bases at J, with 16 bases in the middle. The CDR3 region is CASSLFPGSVLNTEAFF. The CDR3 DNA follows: TGTGCCAGCAGCTTATTTCCGGGGTCGGTATTGAACACTGAAGCTTTCTTT.

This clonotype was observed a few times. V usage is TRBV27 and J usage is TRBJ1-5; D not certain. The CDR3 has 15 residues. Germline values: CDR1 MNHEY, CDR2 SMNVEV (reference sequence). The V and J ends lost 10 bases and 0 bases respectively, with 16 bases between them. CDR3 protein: CATRTLEDSNQPQHF. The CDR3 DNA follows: TGTGCCACCAGAACCTTAGAGGATAGCAATCAGCCCCAGCATTTT.

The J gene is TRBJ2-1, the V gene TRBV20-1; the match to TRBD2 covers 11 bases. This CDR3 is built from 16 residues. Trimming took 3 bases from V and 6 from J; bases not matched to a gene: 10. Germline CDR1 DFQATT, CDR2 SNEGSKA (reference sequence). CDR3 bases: TGCAGTGCTAGCGGCGCTAGCGGGGGGTATCCCAATGAGCAGTTCTTC. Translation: CSASGASGGYPNEQFF.

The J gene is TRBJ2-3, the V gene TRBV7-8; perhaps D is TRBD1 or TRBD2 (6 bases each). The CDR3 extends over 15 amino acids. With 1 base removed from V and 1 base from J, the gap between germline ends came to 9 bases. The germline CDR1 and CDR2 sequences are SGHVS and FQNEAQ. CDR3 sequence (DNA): TGTGCCAGCAGCTTAGGTGGGGGGCGCACAGATACGCAGTATTTT. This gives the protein CASSLGGGRTDTQYF.

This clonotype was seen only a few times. Here the CDR3 DNA reads TGCGCCAGCAGTAAGACAGGGCTTATGACGGGGGAGCTGTTTTTT. Residues: CASSKTGLMTGELFF. This chain links TRBV10-1 with TRBJ2-2, with 7 bases lining up with TRBD1. The V and J ends lost 5 bases and 8 bases, in that order; junction bases with no gene match: 11. This CDR3 contains 15 residues. The germline CDR1 and CDR2 sequences are WNHNN and SYGVQD (reference sequence).

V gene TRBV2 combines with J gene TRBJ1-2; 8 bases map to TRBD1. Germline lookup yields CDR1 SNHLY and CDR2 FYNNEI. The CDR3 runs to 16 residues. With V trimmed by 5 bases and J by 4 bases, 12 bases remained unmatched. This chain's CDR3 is CASSPRTGPTGYGYTF. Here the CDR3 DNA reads TGTGCCAGCAGTCCCCGGACAGGGCCTACGGGCTATGGCTACACCTTC. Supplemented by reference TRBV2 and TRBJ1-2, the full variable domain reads EPEVTQTPSHQVTQMGQEVILRCVPISNHLYFYWYRQILGQKVEFLVSFYNNEISEKSEIFDDQFSVERPDGSNFTLKIRSTKLEDSAMYFCASSPRTGPTGYGYTFGSGTRLTVV.

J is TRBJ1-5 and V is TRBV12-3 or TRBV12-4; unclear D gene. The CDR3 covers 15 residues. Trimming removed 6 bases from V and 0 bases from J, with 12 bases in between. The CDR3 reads CASSSTSFSNQPQHF. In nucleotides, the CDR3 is TGTGCCAGCAGCTCGACAAGCTTTAGCAATCAGCCCCAGCATTTT.

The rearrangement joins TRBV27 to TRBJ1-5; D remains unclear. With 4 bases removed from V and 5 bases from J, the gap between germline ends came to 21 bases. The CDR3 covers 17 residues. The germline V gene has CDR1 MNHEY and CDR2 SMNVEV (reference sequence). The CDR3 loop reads CASSSRFMRVGDQPQHF. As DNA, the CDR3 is TGTGCCAGCAGTTCAAGGTTTATGAGAGTTGGAGATCAGCCCCAGCATTTT.

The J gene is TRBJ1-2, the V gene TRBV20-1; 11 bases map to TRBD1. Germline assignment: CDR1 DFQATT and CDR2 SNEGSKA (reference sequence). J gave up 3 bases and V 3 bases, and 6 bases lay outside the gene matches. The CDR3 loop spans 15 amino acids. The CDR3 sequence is CSARDRGLVYYGYTF. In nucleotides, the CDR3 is TGCAGTGCTAGGGACAGGGGGCTAGTTTACTATGGCTACACCTTC.

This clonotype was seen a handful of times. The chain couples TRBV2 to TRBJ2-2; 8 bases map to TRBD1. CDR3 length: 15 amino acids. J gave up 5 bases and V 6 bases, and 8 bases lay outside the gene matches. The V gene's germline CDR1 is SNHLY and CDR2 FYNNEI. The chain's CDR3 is CASRDQGAVTGELFF. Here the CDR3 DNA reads TGTGCCAGCAGGGACCAGGGGGCTGTGACCGGGGAGCTGTTTTTT.

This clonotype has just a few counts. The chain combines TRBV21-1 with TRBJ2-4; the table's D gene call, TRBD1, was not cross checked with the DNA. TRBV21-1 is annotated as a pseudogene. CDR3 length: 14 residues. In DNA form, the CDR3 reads TGTGCCTCCCGGGCTGTCAGGAACAAAAACATTCAGTACTTC. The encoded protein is CASRAVRNKNIQYF.

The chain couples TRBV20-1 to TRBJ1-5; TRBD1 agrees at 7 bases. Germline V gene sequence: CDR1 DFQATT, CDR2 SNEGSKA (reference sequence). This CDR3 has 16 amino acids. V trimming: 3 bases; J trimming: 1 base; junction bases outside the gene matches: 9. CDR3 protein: CSARKRQGLSNQPQHF. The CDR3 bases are TGCAGTGCTAGGAAACGACAGGGCTTAAGCAATCAGCCCCAGCATTTT.